The TCR beta chain under discussion was sequenced for a study of CD8+ T cells in alopecia areata. The wider study: Treated patients were given oral tofacitinib, which was dosed at 5 to 10 mg twice daily.

Sequencing templates came from extracted RNA that was reverse transcribed into cDNA. The assay was immunoSEQ multiplex PCR, and TCRdb's table has in-frame clones only and misses some. The table has 150,000 to 200,000 clones, 50% to 75% seen once. The receptor comes from a human donor with alopecia areata. The source was CD4+ T cells sorted from blood, collected at week 0.

CDR3 nucleotide sequence: TGTGCCAGCAGCTTTGACAGGGTTGGCGAGCAGTACTTC. It encodes CASSFDRVGEQYF. The chain employs TRBV11-3 and TRBJ2-7; 7 bases are shared with TRBD1. CDR1 and CDR2 from the germline V gene are SGHNT and YENEEA. The CDR3 runs 13 residues. Losses at the gene ends were 3 bases for V and 6 bases for J; bases not matched to a gene: 5.